The entry below describes one T cell receptor beta chain. Its target is not known. The entry originates in a study of graft-versus-host responses after intestinal transplantation. Across the study: All recipients were given anti-thymocyte globulin induction, and tacrolimus and steroids were then administered for three to four years.

Points from the study as a whole: Elevated graft-versus-host to host-versus-graft clonal ratios in allografts were recorded for patients with graft-donor T cell macrochimerism. Ileal or blood samples showed some GvH clones first, and such clones were also found in recipient marrow. GvH clone levels peaked in circulation, and this peak was associated with early post-transplant HvG declines.

The CDR3 sequence is 15 residues long. V lost 2 bases, J lost 0 bases, and 9 bases lay in between. Germline assignment: CDR1 MNHEY and CDR2 SMNVEV (reference sequence). Produced via immunoSEQ multiplex PCR; TCRdb's table is partial and in-frame only. This repertoire shows fewer than 120,000 clones, around 93% found once; its top ten account for about 0.54%. The chain combines TRBV27 with TRBJ2-3; no firm D call. This clonotype originated in a human donor who received an intestinal transplant. Sequenced here: unstimulated CD8+ T cells sorted from spleen or lymph node cells, sampled before intestinal transplant. The DNA of the CDR3 is TGTGCCAGCAGTTTAATAGGAGCTAGCACAGATACGCAGTATTTT. Encoded protein: CASSLIGASTDTQYF.